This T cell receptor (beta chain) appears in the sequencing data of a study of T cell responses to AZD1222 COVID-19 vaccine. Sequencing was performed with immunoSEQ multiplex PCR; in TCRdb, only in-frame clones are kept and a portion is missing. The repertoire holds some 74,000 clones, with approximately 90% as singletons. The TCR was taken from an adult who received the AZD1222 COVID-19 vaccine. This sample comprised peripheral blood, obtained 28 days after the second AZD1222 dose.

The CDR3 DNA reads TGTGCCACCAGCAGGGGACAGACGCGCCCTTTTAACTATGGCTACACCTTC. This codes for CATSRGQTRPFNYGYTF. J is TRBJ1-2 and V is TRBV15, with 7 bases fitting TRBD1. The germline V gene has CDR1 LNHNV and CDR2 YYDKDF (reference sequence). V lost 3 bases to trimming and J lost 1 base; unmatched junction nucleotides: 11. The CDR3 sequence is 17 residues long.